One and the same sample provided the 32 T cell receptor beta chains below, sequenced in a study of T-cell reconstitution after alpha-beta-depleted transplantation in children. Preparation of the TCRbeta library involved a method that used unique molecular identifiers. One entry per CDR3 protein results from TCRdb running MiXCR on the PCR reads. The sample shows fewer than 1 million distinct CDR3 sequences, under 20% of them seen only once. The material sequenced was PBMCs, mostly from graft donor cells, taken 360 days after TCRalphabeta/CD19-depleted stem cell transplant. Receptors were obtained from a male patient between 10 and 17 years old who had a stem cell transplant for acute lymphoblastic leukemia, so the T cells may come from the graft donor.

V usage is TRBV29-1 and J usage is TRBJ1-1, with D perhaps matching TRBD1 (6 bases). Germline V CDR1 and CDR2: SQVTM, ANQGSEA. Trimming shortened V by 3 bases and J by 0 bases, and 11 bases separated the two germline ends. The CDR3 is 14 amino acids. This CDR3 reads CSVDRGGLNTEAFF. In DNA, the CDR3 is TGCAGCGTTGATAGGGGGGGGCTGAACACTGAAGCTTTCTTT.

The J gene is TRBJ1-1, the V gene TRBV6-1, with D possibly matching TRBD1 (5 bases). Germline V gene sequence: CDR1 MNHNS, CDR2 SASEGT. The V end was cut by 6 bases, the J end by 0 bases, with 14 bases between. The CDR3 runs to 15 residues. The CDR3 here is CASSPSWGMNTEAFF. The CDR3 DNA is TGTGCCAGCAGCCCCTCTTGGGGGATGAACACTGAAGCTTTCTTT.

V and J are TRBV29-1 and TRBJ2-3, with no clear D. The V gene's germline CDR1 is SQVTM and CDR2 ANQGSEA. Trimming pared 4 bases from V and 5 bases from J, leaving 10 bases between. CDR3 length equals 12 residues. CDR3 amino acids: CSVVEVKDTQYF. Written as DNA, the CDR3 is TGCAGCGTTGTGGAAGTTAAAGATACGCAGTATTTT.

This chain connects TRBV29-1 to TRBJ2-3; D is perhaps TRBD2 (5 bases). Germline V CDR1 and CDR2: SQVTM, ANQGSEA. The CDR3 consists of 13 residues. V was pared by 5 bases and J by 2 bases, with 11 bases between. CDR3 sequence: CSVLAPPTDTQYF. The CDR3 nucleotides read TGCAGCGTTCTAGCTCCCCCCACAGATACGCAGTATTTT.

The chain recombines TRBV3-1 with TRBJ2-1; TRBD2 agrees at 13 bases. The CDR3 is 17 amino acids. V shed 4 bases and J 6 bases; nucleotides not matched to a gene: 9. CDR1 is LGHDT, CDR2 YNNKEL, per germline (reference sequence). The CDR3 here is CASSLETSGRWGNEQFF. CDR3 bases: TGTGCCAGCAGCCTTGAGACTAGCGGGAGGTGGGGCAATGAGCAGTTCTTC.

This clonotype was detected many times. The rearrangement joins TRBV11-2 to TRBJ2-2, with D tentatively TRBD2 (6 bases). The germline gives CDR1 SGHAT, CDR2 FQNNGV. Trimming took off 6 bases at V and 1 base at J, with 12 bases between the two ends. This CDR3 has 15 residues. CDR3 sequence reads: CASRRDSQNTGELFF. As DNA, the CDR3 is TGTGCCAGCAGAAGGGACTCCCAGAACACCGGGGAGCTGTTTTTT.

The chain is built from TRBV5-1 and TRBJ2-1; D is uncertain. The germline V gene has CDR1 SGHRS and CDR2 YFSETQ. The CDR3 length is 13 residues. V was trimmed by 5 bases and J by 4 bases, leaving 10 bases between them. CDR3 amino acids: CASRSIGYNEQFF. For the CDR3, the DNA is TGCGCCAGCAGGTCGATAGGGTACAATGAGCAGTTCTTC.

This clonotype was seen a handful of times. This chain links TRBV27 with TRBJ2-1, with unresolved D. V was pared by 0 bases and J by 4 bases, with 16 bases between. There are 17 residues in the CDR3. Germline CDR1 is MNHEY and CDR2 is SMNVEV (reference sequence). The DNA of the CDR3 is TGTGCCAGCAGTTTATCGAAGACTCCCTATGGGTACAATGAGCAGTTCTTC. It specifies CASSLSKTPYGYNEQFF.

This clonotype appeared a single time. The chain combines TRBV20-1 with TRBJ2-7; 10 nucleotides agree with TRBD2. With 6 bases clipped from V and 3 bases from J, the junction kept 5 bases outside the gene matches. Germline CDR1 is DFQATT and CDR2 is SNEGSKA (reference sequence). CDR3 length: 13 amino acids. In DNA, the CDR3 is TGCAGTGCGGAGCGGGAGGGCCTCTACGAGCAGTACTTC. It specifies CSAEREGLYEQYF.

The chain uses TRBV7-9 and TRBJ2-6; D possibly matches TRBD1 or TRBD2 (5 bases each). This CDR3 spans 17 amino acids. Germline assignment: CDR1 SEHNR and CDR2 FQNEAQ (reference sequence). V lost 1 base and J 2 bases, leaving 12 bases between the germline ends. The chain's CDR3 is CASSLGFGATGANVLTF. CDR3 coding DNA: TGTGCCAGCAGCTTAGGTTTCGGGGCCACTGGGGCCAACGTCCTGACTTTC.

The chain is built from TRBV5-1 and TRBJ2-3; D gene unclear. The length of the CDR3 is 15 residues. V lost 1 base, J lost 1 base, and 10 bases lay in between. Germline V lookup: CDR1 SGHRS, CDR2 YFSETQ. CDR3 in DNA: TGCGCCAGCAGCTTGTTGGATATAGGCACAGATACGCAGTATTTT. This gives the protein CASSLLDIGTDTQYF. Filled out from reference TRBV5-1 and TRBJ2-3, the complete variable domain reads KAGVTQTPRYLIKTRGQQVTLSCSPISGHRSVSWYQQTPGQGLQFLFEYFSETQRNKGNFPGRFSGRQFSNSRSEMNVSTLELGDSALYLCASSLLDIGTDTQYFGPGTRLTVL.

The chain has TRBV28 and TRBJ2-1, with D unclear. V was cut by 5 bases and J by 10 bases, with 9 bases left in between. Germline CDR1 and CDR2: MDHEN and SYDVKM. The length of the CDR3 is 11 residues. The DNA of the CDR3 is TGTGCCAGCAGTCCGTTGAGAGAGCAGTTCTTC. Translation: CASSPLREQFF.

The rearrangement joins TRBV12-3 or TRBV12-4 to TRBJ2-5; D gene unclear. The CDR3 is made up of 15 amino acids. The V end lost 5 bases, the J end lost 2 bases, and 15 bases lay between the germline ends. The CDR3 here is CASSHQRNEQETQYF. CDR3 bases: TGTGCCAGCAGTCACCAACGGAATGAACAAGAGACCCAGTACTTC.

This rearrangement joins TRBV29-1 to TRBJ2-7, with 7 bases aligning to TRBD2. This CDR3 is built from 15 residues. The V segment lost 6 bases and the J segment 2 bases; nucleotides outside the gene matches: 13. Germline CDR1 and CDR2: SQVTM and ANQGSEA. The CDR3 bases are TGCAGCGTCTGGGGAGGGGATTATATTACCTACGAGCAGTACTTC. It specifies CSVWGGDYITYEQYF.

In this sample, this clonotype turned up a few times. The chain joins TRBV20-1 to TRBJ2-1; no firm D call. The germline CDR1 and CDR2 sequences are DFQATT and SNEGSKA (reference sequence). V was trimmed by 7 bases and J by 0 bases, leaving 7 bases between them. The CDR3 has 12 amino acids. The CDR3 sequence: CSVRDSYNEQFF. CDR3 DNA sequence: TGCAGTGTTAGGGACTCCTACAATGAGCAGTTCTTC.

The chain carries TRBV11-2 and TRBJ1-2; D uncertain. The CDR3 covers 14 residues. Trimming removed 2 bases from V and 4 bases from J, with 11 bases in between. From germline, CDR1 is SGHAT and CDR2 FQNNGV. The CDR3 sequence is CASSLREIVYGYTF. In DNA, the CDR3 is TGTGCCAGCAGCTTACGGGAAATAGTCTATGGCTACACCTTC.

V is TRBV15 and J is TRBJ2-1; 13 positions agree with TRBD2. Losses at the gene ends were 7 bases for V and 0 bases for J; bases not matched to a gene: 12. The CDR3 runs 19 residues. Germline assignment: CDR1 LNHNV and CDR2 YYDKDF (reference sequence). The CDR3 DNA reads as TGTGCCACCACCAAACCGGGACTAGCGGGAAACCCCTCCTACAATGAGCAGTTCTTC. Amino acid sequence: CATTKPGLAGNPSYNEQFF.

The V and J genes are TRBV5-1 and TRBJ1-3; D ambiguous. V was pared by 2 bases and J by 1 base, with 10 bases between. This CDR3 has 15 residues. In germline, CDR1 is SGHRS, CDR2 YFSETQ. The CDR3 sequence: CASSFRRGSGNTIYF. The CDR3 DNA reads TGCGCCAGCAGCTTCCGGAGAGGGTCTGGAAACACCATATATTTT.

This chain joins TRBV12-3 or TRBV12-4 and TRBJ2-2; no firm D call. This CDR3 is built from 14 residues. The V and J ends lost 3 bases and 3 bases respectively, with 8 bases between them. The CDR3 loop reads CASSLSPDTGELFF. In DNA, the CDR3 is TGTGCCAGCAGTTTGTCTCCCGACACCGGGGAGCTGTTTTTT.

This rearrangement joins TRBV5-1 to TRBJ2-3; D may be TRBD2 (5 bases). Trimming took off 0 bases at V and 4 bases at J, with 12 bases between the two ends. The CDR3 spans 15 residues. Germline V lookup: CDR1 SGHRS, CDR2 YFSETQ. Here the CDR3 DNA reads TGCGCCAGCAGCTTGGAGGTACCGAGGGCAGATACGCAGTATTTT. This codes for CASSLEVPRADTQYF.

The sample holds a few counts of this clonotype. This sequence joins TRBV4-1 and TRBJ2-2, with TRBD2 identical over 12 bases. This CDR3 contains 14 residues. Trimming removed 10 bases from V and 8 bases from J; junction bases left unmatched: 8. Germline CDR1 reads MGHRA; CDR2 reads YSYEKL. The CDR3: CATGTSGSPGELFF. The CDR3 coding sequence is TGCGCCACAGGGACTAGCGGGTCCCCGGGGGAGCTGTTTTTT.

The chain links TRBV5-1 to TRBJ2-7; 7 nucleotides align to TRBD2. The CDR3 runs to 16 residues. V shed 5 bases and J 1 base; nucleotides not matched to a gene: 12. The germline V gene has CDR1 SGHRS and CDR2 YFSETQ. CDR3 region: CASSQERGPPSYEQYF. CDR3 DNA: TGCGCCAGCAGTCAGGAGCGGGGCCCCCCTTCCTACGAGCAGTACTTC.

In this sample, this clonotype turned up many times. The rearrangement uses TRBV20-1 and TRBJ2-7; 7 nucleotides align to TRBD1. After removal of 0 bases from V and 2 bases from J, the junction contained 7 bases not matched to a gene. The CDR3 runs to 15 residues. Germline-derived CDR1 and CDR2 are DFQATT and SNEGSKA (reference sequence). The CDR3: CSARDGLQGTYEQYF. In nucleotides, the CDR3 is TGCAGTGCTAGAGATGGGTTACAGGGGACCTACGAGCAGTACTTC.

The chain is built from TRBV7-9 and TRBJ1-1; D unresolved. V was clipped by 8 bases and J by 1 base, with 8 bases between them. Germline V CDR1 and CDR2: SEHNR, FQNEAQ (reference sequence). The CDR3 runs 12 residues. The CDR3 DNA is TGTGCCAGCCCGGCCGAGAACACTGAAGCTTTCTTT. Its protein is CASPAENTEAFF.

V usage is TRBV20-1 and J usage is TRBJ1-2; D is unresolved. The CDR3 is made up of 13 amino acids. CDR1 and CDR2 from the germline V gene are DFQATT and SNEGSKA (reference sequence). V lost 5 bases, J lost 0 bases, and 10 bases lay in between. The CDR3 sequence is CSASRGTNYGYTF. CDR3 DNA: TGCAGTGCTTCTAGAGGGACTAACTATGGCTACACCTTC.

J is TRBJ2-2 and V is TRBV2; no definite D call. The V end was cut by 2 bases, the J end by 2 bases, with 9 bases between. CDR1 is SNHLY, CDR2 FYNNEI, per germline. The CDR3 spans 15 residues. The DNA for the CDR3 is TGTGCCAGCAGTGAATTTTTGGGAAACACCGGGGAGCTGTTTTTT. The encoded protein is CASSEFLGNTGELFF.

In its sample, this clonotype was seen a few times. The genes are TRBV5-1 and TRBJ2-7, with D perhaps matching TRBD2 (6 bases). This CDR3 is 15 amino acids long. Germline V gene lookup returns CDR1 SGHRS and CDR2 YFSETQ. Trimming took off 1 base at V and 3 bases at J, with 14 bases between the two ends. In DNA, the CDR3 is TGCGCCAGCAGCTTGTCCCCCGGGAGTCTCTACGAGCAGTACTTC. Encoded protein: CASSLSPGSLYEQYF.

The gene calls are TRBV7-9 and TRBJ1-5; 9 bases agree with TRBD1. The CDR3 is made up of 16 amino acids. V was pared by 1 base and J by 3 bases, with 4 bases of the junction left unmatched. Germline CDR1 SEHNR, CDR2 FQNEAQ (reference sequence). The CDR3 loop is CASSLGGTGINQPQHF. CDR3 coding DNA: TGTGCCAGCAGCTTAGGGGGGACAGGGATCAATCAGCCCCAGCATTTT.

CDR3 residues: CASSTGRSYGYTF. DNA for the CDR3: TGTGCCAGCAGCACAGGCCGGTCCTATGGCTACACCTTC. The chain combines TRBV2 with TRBJ1-2, with a tentative D call TRBD1 (5 bases). Trimming stripped 6 bases from V and 4 bases from J, with 12 bases between. The CDR3 is made up of 13 amino acids. CDR1 is SNHLY and CDR2 is FYNNEI in the germline V gene.

The chain uses TRBV18 and TRBJ2-3; D is possibly TRBD2 (6 bases). V was trimmed by 4 bases and J by 4 bases, leaving 9 bases between them. CDR3 length: 13 amino acids. The germline V gene has CDR1 KGHSH and CDR2 LQKENI. The CDR3 reads CASSRPSADTQYF. The CDR3 bases are TGTGCCAGCTCACGGCCTAGCGCAGATACGCAGTATTTT. Together with reference TRBV18 and TRBJ2-3, the CDR3 gives the full variable domain: NAGVMQNPRHLVRRRGQEARLRCSPMKGHSHVYWYRQLPEEGLKFMVYLQKENIIDESGMPKERFSAEFPKEGPSILRIQQVVRGDSAAYFCASSRPSADTQYFGPGTRLTVL.

The gene calls are TRBV6-1 and TRBJ2-7; 7 nucleotides match TRBD1. Germline CDR1 MNHNS, CDR2 SASEGT. The CDR3 sequence is 14 residues long. V lost 5 bases, J lost 2 bases, and 6 bases stayed unmatched. This CDR3 reads CASSRGQRAYEQYF. The CDR3, as DNA: TGTGCCAGCAGTAGGGGACAGAGAGCCTACGAGCAGTACTTC.

This clonotype was counted many times. This rearrangement joins TRBV12-3 or TRBV12-4 to TRBJ2-2, with no clear D. The CDR3 is made up of 15 amino acids. Trimming stripped 6 bases from V and 8 bases from J, with 19 bases between. For the CDR3, the DNA is TGTGCCAGCAGCCTGGACCAACCCGGTCCGGGGGAGCTGTTTTTT. It encodes CASSLDQPGPGELFF.